This T cell receptor (beta chain) comes out of a study of PD-L1 blockade in urothelial cancer. About the research overall: Analyses used blood from 3 weeks (second dose) and 6 weeks after treatment start.

A few counts support this clone. TCRdb's copy holds only in-frame clones and misses some; the assay was immunoSEQ multiplex PCR. The data hold tens of thousands of clones, with 80% to 85% observed a single time. Sample: PBMCs, taken around atezolizumab (anti-PD-L1) treatment. The clonotype comes from a man in his 70s with urothelial cancer.

Written as DNA, the CDR3 is TGTGCCAGCAGTTTAGCAGGGGTCCCTAACTATGGCTACACCTTC. Its translation is CASSLAGVPNYGYTF. The genes are TRBV28 and TRBJ1-2; perhaps TRBD1 as D (6 bases). Germline CDR1 is MDHEN and CDR2 is SYDVKM. The V gene lost 2 bases and the J gene lost 0 bases, with 10 bases spanning the gap. This CDR3 is 15 amino acids long.